This TCR beta chain is from a study of T-cell memory formation after mild COVID-19. Study findings and constraints: While clones contracting from day 15 to 85 were balanced between CD4 and CD8, later expanders leaned CD4+.

TCRdb itself ran the 5' RACE reads through MiXCR, one entry per CDR3 protein. The sample carries about 310,000 distinct CDR3 sequences, 15% to 20% recorded once. Germline CDR1 and CDR2: SGHTA and FQGTGA. The CDR3 runs to 10 residues. Comments on this clonotype: Antigen specificity is unknown.

The chain uses TRBV7-3 and TRBJ2-7; possible D gene TRBD2, 6 bases. Sequenced: PBMCs or a T cell subset sorted from them (not recorded which). The receptor comes from a man younger than 35 who had mild COVID-19 (a few samples of this study predate the infection). Cell type and time point are not known. CDR3 protein: CASGNGTGDV. In nucleotides, the CDR3 is TGTGCCAGCGGGAACGGGACGGGGGACGTC.